This T cell receptor (beta chain) derives from a study of CD8+CD57+ T cells in acquired aplastic anemia. Across the study: Recorded DNA amounts for sorted CD4+ and CD8+ cells had an average of roughly 3.4 ug. The study, taken as a whole, reports: CD8+ Simpson's diversity in patients was not significantly different from that in controls. The number of CD8+ CDR3 sequences shared by patients and controls was twenty-nine.

From germline, CDR1 is MNHNS and CDR2 SASEGT. V lost 5 bases and J lost 1, with 18 bases in between. The CDR3 consists of 17 residues. TCR beta VDJ and CDR3 profiling used genomic DNA as template. TCRdb passed the reads through MiXCR, listing each CDR3 protein once. The sample includes approximately 190,000 distinct CDR3 sequences, roughly 64% of them seen just once. Notes on this clonotype: The antigen remains unidentified. A read error may be the cause here, since a much bigger clone is one base away.

The specimen was sorted CD4+, CD8+, or CD8+CD57+ T cells (not recorded which) from PBMCs. The chain is built from TRBV6-1 and TRBJ1-5, with TRBD1 as a possible D gene (6 bases). This receptor was obtained from a human donor with severe aplastic anemia or a healthy control (not recorded which). The CDR3 reads CASSCSTRGTSNQPQHF. As DNA, the CDR3 is TGTGCCAGCAGTTGCTCGACTAGGGGGACGAGCAATCAGCCCCAGCATTTT.